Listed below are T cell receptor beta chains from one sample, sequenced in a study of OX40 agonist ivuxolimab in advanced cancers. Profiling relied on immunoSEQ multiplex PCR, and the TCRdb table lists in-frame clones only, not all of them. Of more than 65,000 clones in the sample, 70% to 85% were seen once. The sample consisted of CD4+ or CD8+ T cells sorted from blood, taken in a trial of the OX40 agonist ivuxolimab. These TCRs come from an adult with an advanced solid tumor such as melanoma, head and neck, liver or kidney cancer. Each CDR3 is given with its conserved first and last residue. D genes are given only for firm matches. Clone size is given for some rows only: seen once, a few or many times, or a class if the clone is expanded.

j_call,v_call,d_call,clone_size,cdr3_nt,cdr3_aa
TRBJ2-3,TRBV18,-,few,TGTGCCAGCTCCCCGACGACTTCGAATACAGATACGCAGTATTTT,CASSPTTSNTDTQYF
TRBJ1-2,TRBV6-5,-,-,TGTGCCAGCAGTGCTACAGGGTCGACAGGCTACACCTTC,CASSATGSTGYTF
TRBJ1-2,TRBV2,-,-,TGTGCCAGCAGTGGGACATCCTCTCGAGACTTCACCTTC,CASSGTSSRDFTF
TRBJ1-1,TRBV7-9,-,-,TGTGCCAGCAGCACCGTGGGGGGGACTGAAGCTTTCTTT,CASSTVGGTEAFF
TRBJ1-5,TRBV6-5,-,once,TGTGCCAGCAGTTACTCGAGGGTGGGGCCCCAGCATTTT,CASSYSRVGPQHF
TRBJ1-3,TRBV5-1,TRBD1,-,TGCGCCAGCAGCTTGGAGTGGACAGGGACCGGAGGCACCATATATTTT,CASSLEWTGTGGTIYF
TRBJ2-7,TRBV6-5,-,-,TGTGCCAGCAGCCCCACGGCAAACTACGAGCAGTACTTC,CASSPTANYEQYF
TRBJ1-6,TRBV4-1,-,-,TGCGCCAGCAGCCCGACGGCCGAAGACCTCTCACCCCTCCACTTT,CASSPTAEDLSPLHF
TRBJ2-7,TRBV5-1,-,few,TGCGCCAGCAGCTCGGGCGGGGCCCCCTACGAGCAGTACTTC,CASSSGGAPYEQYF
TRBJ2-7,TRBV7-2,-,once,TGTGCCAGCAGCTTACCTAGTTCCCCGTACGAGCAGTACTTC,CASSLPSSPYEQYF
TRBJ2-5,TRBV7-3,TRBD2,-,TGTGCCAGCAGCCAGAATGCGGGGGGCTGGTCTGAAGAGCAGTACTTC,CASSQNAGGWSEEQYF
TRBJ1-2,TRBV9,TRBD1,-,TGTGCCAGCAGCGAGGGGACAGGGTATGGCTACACCTTC,CASSEGTGYGYTF
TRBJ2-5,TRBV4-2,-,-,TGTGCCAGCAGCCAAGGCGGAGGGAGACAAGAGACCCAGTACTTC,CASSQGGGRQETQYF
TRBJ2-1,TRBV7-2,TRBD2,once,TGTGCCAGCAGCTCAGTAGCGGGGGGCCTCTACAATGAGCAGTTCTTC,CASSSVAGGLYNEQFF
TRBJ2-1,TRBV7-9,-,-,TGTGCCAGCAGCGCGTCACTCCCGGGCCACGAGCAGTTCTTC,CASSASLPGHEQFF
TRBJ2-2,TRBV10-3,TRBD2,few,TGTGCCATCCCTAGCGGGGGGGCCATGAACACCGGGGAGCTGTTTTTT,CAIPSGGAMNTGELFF
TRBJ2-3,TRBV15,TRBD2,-,TGTGCCACCAGCAATACCCTTCTAGCGGGGGATTCAGATACGCAGTATTTT,CATSNTLLAGDSDTQYF
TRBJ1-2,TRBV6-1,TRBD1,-,TGTGCCAGCAGTCCGACAGGGATGAACTATGGCTACACCTTC,CASSPTGMNYGYTF
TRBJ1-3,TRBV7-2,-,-,TGTGCCAGCAGCTTAGCGCCCCCGCTCTCTGGAAACACCATATATTTT,CASSLAPPLSGNTIYF
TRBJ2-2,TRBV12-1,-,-,-,CAIFGGGAAGELFF
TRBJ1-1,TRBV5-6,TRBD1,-,TGTGCCAGCAGCCTGCAGGACAGGGATGGGAACACTGAAGCTTTCTTT,CASSLQDRDGNTEAFF
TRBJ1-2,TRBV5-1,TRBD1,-,TGCGCCAGCAGCTTGGCCGAAAACAGGGGTAGTTGGGGCTACACCTTC,CASSLAENRGSWGYTF
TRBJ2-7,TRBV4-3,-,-,TGCGCCAGCAGCCAAGGGGCGGGCCCTCTGTACGAGCAGTACTTC,CASSQGAGPLYEQYF
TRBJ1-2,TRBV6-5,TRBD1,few,TGTGCCAGCAGCTACCCGGGACAGGGGGTCTATGGCTACACCTTC,CASSYPGQGVYGYTF
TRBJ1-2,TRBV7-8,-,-,TGTGTCAGCAGCCCGGGGGGCTATGGCTACACCTTC,CVSSPGGYGYTF
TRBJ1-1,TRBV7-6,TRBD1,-,TGTGCCAGCAGCGGAATCAGGGGGACTGAAGCTTTCTTT,CASSGIRGTEAFF
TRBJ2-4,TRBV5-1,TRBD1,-,TGCGCCAGCAGCGCAGGGACAGCCGAATTCATTCAGTACTTC,CASSAGTAEFIQYF
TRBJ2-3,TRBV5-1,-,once,TGCGCCAGCAGCTCGGATGTGAGGGAGACAGATACGCAGTATTTT,CASSSDVRETDTQYF
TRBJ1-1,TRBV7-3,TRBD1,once,TGTGCCAGCAGCTTATTGGGACAGGGGAACACTGAAGCTTTCTTT,CASSLLGQGNTEAFF
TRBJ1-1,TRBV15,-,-,TGTGCCACCAGCAGAGACCCACAGAACACTGAAGCTTTCTTT,CATSRDPQNTEAFF
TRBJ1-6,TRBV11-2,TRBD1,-,TGTGCCAGCAGCCAATACCGACAGGGGGCATTCTCCCTCCACTTT,CASSQYRQGAFSLHF
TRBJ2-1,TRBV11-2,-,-,TGTGCCAGCAGCCTGGGACATAACAATGAGCAGTTCTTC,CASSLGHNNEQFF
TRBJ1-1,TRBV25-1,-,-,TGTGCCAGCAGAGAAGTAAACGGGAACACTGAAGCTTTCTTT,CASREVNGNTEAFF
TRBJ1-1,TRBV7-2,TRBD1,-,TGTGCCAGCAGCCCGGACAGGGAGGAGGAAGCTTTCTTT,CASSPDREEEAFF
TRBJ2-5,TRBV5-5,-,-,TGTGCCAGCAGCTTCGAGTGGGGATCGACCCAGTACTTC,CASSFEWGSTQYF
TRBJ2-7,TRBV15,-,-,TGTGCCACCAGCAGAGGGCGCAGTGGTGACGAGCAGTACTTC,CATSRGRSGDEQYF
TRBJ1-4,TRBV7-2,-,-,TGTGCCAGCAGGATAGGGGGGGGTGGTGAAAAACTGTTTTTT,CASRIGGGGEKLFF
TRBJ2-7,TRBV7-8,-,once,TGTGCCAGCAGCGTCGGGGCCAGGGTAACCTACGAGCAGTACTTC,CASSVGARVTYEQYF
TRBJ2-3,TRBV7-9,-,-,TGTGCCAGCAGCTCCCTCAGGGGGGAAGGGGCCCCCGGGCCAGATACGCAGTATTTT,CASSSLRGEGAPGPDTQYF
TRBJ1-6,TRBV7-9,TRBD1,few,TGTGCCAGCAGCCTTCGACAGGGGGGCTCCTATAATTCACCCCTCCACTTT,CASSLRQGGSYNSPLHF
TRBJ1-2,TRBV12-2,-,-,TGTGCAAGTCGTCTGGTCACGGGACATCTCGTTCGCTATGGCTATACCTTC,CASRLVTGHLVRYGYTF
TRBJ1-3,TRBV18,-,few,TGTGCCAGCTCACTACAGGGATTGGGCTCTGGAAACACCATATATTTT,CASSLQGLGSGNTIYF
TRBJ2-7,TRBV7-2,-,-,TGTGCCAGCAGCCGGCCCCCCTACGAGCAGTACTTC,CASSRPPYEQYF
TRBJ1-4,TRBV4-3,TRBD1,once,TGCGCCAGCAGCCAAGCCGGGACAGACAATGAAAAACTGTTTTTT,CASSQAGTDNEKLFF
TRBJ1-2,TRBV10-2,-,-,TGCGCCAGCGCGACAGGCGGAGTAGGCTACACCTTC,CASATGGVGYTF
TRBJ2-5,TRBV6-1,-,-,TGTGCCAGCAGCCCCCAAGAGACCCAGTACTTC,CASSPQETQYF
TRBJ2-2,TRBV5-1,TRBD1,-,TGCGCCAGCAGCTTGGATGGACAGGGGTCCAACACCGGGGAGCTGTTTTTT,CASSLDGQGSNTGELFF
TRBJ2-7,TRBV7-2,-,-,TGTGCCAGCAGCCTAGGAAGGGGTGCCTACGAGCAGTACTTC,CASSLGRGAYEQYF
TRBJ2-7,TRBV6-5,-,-,TGTGCCAGCAGTTACTCAAACAGGCACCACGAGCAGTACTTC,CASSYSNRHHEQYF
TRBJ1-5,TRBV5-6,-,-,TGTGCCAGCAGCTTGGCCGGGAGTGGCAATCAGCCCCAGCATTTT,CASSLAGSGNQPQHF
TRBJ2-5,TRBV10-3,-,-,TGTGCCATCAGGCTCGGCGAGACCCAGTACTTC,CAIRLGETQYF
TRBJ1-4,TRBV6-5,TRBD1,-,TGTGCCAGCAGCCGACAGGGGGCGGAAAAACTGTTTTTT,CASSRQGAEKLFF
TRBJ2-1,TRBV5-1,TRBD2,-,TGCGCCAGCAGCTTCCTCTTTGGCGGGGGACCATACAATGAGCAGTTCTTC,CASSFLFGGGPYNEQFF
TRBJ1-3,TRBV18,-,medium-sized,TGTGCCAGCTCACCACGGGGTTCCTCTGGAAACACCATATATTTT,CASSPRGSSGNTIYF
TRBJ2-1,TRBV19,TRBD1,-,TGTGCCAGTAGTATAGATCTTAGGACAGGGTGGTTATTCTTC,CASSIDLRTGWLFF
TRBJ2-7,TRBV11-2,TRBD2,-,TGTGCCAGCAGCTTAGCCCGGGAGGGGACCGTGTACGAGCAGTACTTC,CASSLAREGTVYEQYF
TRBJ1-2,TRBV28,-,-,TGTGCCAGCATCCCCCCCGGGGGGGGGAATGGCTACACCTTC,CASIPPGGGNGYTF
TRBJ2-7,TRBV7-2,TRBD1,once,TGTGCCAGCAGCTTAGCCTCAGGGGGTCTCAACGAGCAGTACTTC,CASSLASGGLNEQYF